Below are 13 T cell receptor beta chains sequenced from a single sample in a study of CD4 and CD8 cells across lung adenocarcinoma regions. TCRdb passed the PCR reads through MiXCR, listing each CDR3 protein once. The data hold about 25,000 distinct CDR3 sequences, with 50% to 55% observed a single time. Sequencing was performed on CD8+ T cells from the center of a lung tumor. The receptors originated from a male donor with lung adenocarcinoma. The CD4 and CD8 labels of this study may be unreliable.

This clonotype has only a few counts. The CDR3 spells CASSAQWQGRETQYF. As DNA, the CDR3 is TGTGCCAGCAGCGCTCAGTGGCAGGGGAGGGAGACCCAGTACTTC. The chain uses TRBV3-1 and TRBJ2-5; D may correspond to TRBD1 or TRBD2 (6 bases each). Per the germline V gene, CDR1 is LGHDT and CDR2 is YNNKEL (reference sequence). This CDR3 has 15 residues. The V gene lost 5 bases and the J gene lost 5 bases, with 18 bases spanning the gap.

This clonotype was counted ten times or more. The chain joins TRBV6-1 to TRBJ2-1; D is unresolved. The DNA end lines up better with TRBJ2-7; the J call may be wrong. Germline V gene data show CDR1 as MNHNS and CDR2 as SASEGT. This CDR3 has 12 amino acids. The CDR3 bases are TGTGCCAGCAGTACCCCGTTCTACGAGCAGTACTTC. This sequence encodes CASSTPFYEQYF.

This clonotype was seen a handful of times. The chain joins TRBV27 to TRBJ2-5; D tentatively reads TRBD1 or TRBD2 (6 bases each). The CDR3 contains 16 residues. V was clipped by 8 bases and J by 11 bases, with 30 bases between them. Germline lookup yields CDR1 MNHEY and CDR2 SMNVEV (reference sequence). The CDR3: CASGGLGGRAQDTQYF. The CDR3 nucleotides are TGTGCCAGCGGGGGGCTGGGGGGCAGAGCCCAAGACACTCAGTACTTC.

The V call is TRBV6-5, the J call TRBJ1-1; no definite D call. CDR1 and CDR2 from the germline V gene are MNHEY and SVGAGI. Trimming pared 0 bases from V and 2 bases from J, leaving 7 bases between. The CDR3 totals 14 residues. The CDR3: CASSYSFSNTEAFF. CDR3 nucleotides: TGTGCCAGCAGTTACTCGTTTTCTAACACTGAAGCTTTCTTT.

In the case of this clonotype: A read error may produce the germline difference seen at one junction end. V is TRBV6-1 and J is TRBJ2-1; the match to TRBD2 covers 8 bases. Germline values: CDR1 MNHNS, CDR2 SASEGT. The CDR3 has 14 residues. The CDR3 bases are TGTGCCAGCAGGGGTAGCGGGAACAACGGGGAGCTGTTTTTC. Its translation: CASRGSGNNGELFF.

The chain couples TRBV6-1 to TRBJ2-5, with TRBD2 matching over 7 bases. Losses at the gene ends were 11 bases for V and 11 bases for J; bases not matched to a gene: 26. CDR1 is MNHNS and CDR2 is SASEGT in the germline V gene. The CDR3 totals 16 residues. The CDR3 spells CACAGAGTGDEDTQYF. The CDR3 DNA sequence: TGTGCCTGCGCGGGAGCCGGGACCGGGGACGAGGATACGCAGTACTTC.

This clonotype was seen at least ten times. This sequence joins TRBV6-5 and TRBJ2-2; D might be TRBD1 (5 bases). The CDR3 consists of 13 residues. Germline CDR1 is MNHEY and CDR2 is SVGAGI. Trimming shortened V by 5 bases and J by 4 bases, and 8 bases separated the two germline ends. CDR3 residues: CASSPQGTGELFF. DNA of the CDR3: TGTGCCAGCAGTCCCCAGGGCACCGGGGAGCTGTTTTTT.

This clonotype was picked up many times. The rearrangement joins TRBV4-1 to TRBJ2-2; 8 nucleotides line up with TRBD2. CDR1 and CDR2 (germline): MGHRA, YSYEKL. The CDR3 has 16 residues. V shed 10 bases, J shed 5 bases, and the junction held 15 bases outside the gene matches. The chain's CDR3 is CATRPAGDPRTGELFF. In DNA form, the CDR3 reads TGCGCCACCCGGCCAGCGGGAGATCCTAGGACCGGGGAGCTGTTTTTT.

The chain employs TRBV24-1 and TRBJ2-1, with 11 bases identical to TRBD2. Germline V lookup: CDR1 KGHDR, CDR2 SFDVKD. Losses at the gene ends were 3 bases for V and 4 bases for J; bases not matched to a gene: 4. The CDR3 runs to 16 residues. The CDR3 protein is CATSDHRLAGYNEQFF. The CDR3 DNA sequence: TGTGCCACCAGTGATCACCGACTAGCGGGATACAATGAGCAGTTCTTC.

This clonotype rates as medium-sized (0.01 to 0.1%). The rearrangement joins TRBV6-1 to TRBJ2-2, with a weak D call TRBD2 (7 bases). The CDR3 sequence is 14 residues long. CDR1 is MNHNS, CDR2 SASEGT, per germline. The V end lost 2 bases, the J end lost 6 bases, and 10 bases lay between the germline ends. CDR3 sequence (DNA): TGTGCCAGCAGTGAAACAGGGAGGGCCGGGGAGCTGTTTTTT. It is translated as CASSETGRAGELFF.

This clonotype occurred once. CDR3 nucleotides: TGTGCCAGCAGTACCGGAACTAGCGGTTACAATGAGCAGTTCTTC. This gives the protein CASSTGTSGYNEQFF. The chain combines TRBV6-1 with TRBJ2-1, with 8 bases lining up with TRBD2. The CDR3 consists of 15 residues. Germline V gene data show CDR1 as MNHNS and CDR2 as SASEGT. V lost 5 bases and J lost 4; bases outside the gene matches: 7.

For this clonotype: One junction end does not reproduce the germline sequence, and a read error may be involved. The DNA for the CDR3 is TGCGGCAGCAGGGGGCGGCGAGCCACAAATACGCAGTACTTC. It yields the protein CGSRGRRATNTQYF. The genes are TRBV10-1 and TRBJ2-3; 8 nucleotides match TRBD1. The J call may be incorrect, as the DNA end agrees better with TRBJ2-7. The CDR3 spans 14 residues. Germline CDR1 and CDR2: WNHNN and SYGVQD (reference sequence).

This clonotype was detected many times. This sequence joins TRBV11-2 and TRBJ2-1, with 8 bases that match TRBD2. The CDR3 covers 14 residues. With V trimmed by 0 bases and J by 9 bases, 4 bases remained unmatched. The germline V gene has CDR1 SGHAT and CDR2 FQNNGV. In DNA form, the CDR3 reads TGTGCCAGCAGCTTAGAGCCTAGCGGGCGTGAGCAGTTCTTC. Encoded protein: CASSLEPSGREQFF.